This is a list of T cell receptor beta chains from one sample in a study of T cells in Graves' hyperthyroidism and ophthalmopathy. Each CDR3 protein gets one entry after TCRdb re-called the multiplex PCR reads with MiXCR. The table shows about 380,000 distinct CDR3 sequences, with 18% occurring only once. Sequencing was carried out using blood. Every receptor here comes from a man aged 18 to 30 with Graves' ophthalmopathy. Both conserved end residues are part of each CDR3. The D gene is left open where the match is weak. Size is stated for part of the rows, as once, few or many counts, or as a class when the clone is expanded.

>TRBV6-1|TRBD1|TRBJ1-4|many
CASSSWDRVNEKLFF
TGTGCCAGCAGTTCGTGGGACAGGGTTAATGAAAAACTGTTTTTT
>TRBV12-3/TRBV12-4|TRBD1|TRBJ1-2|many
CATQGGRGGYTF
TGTGCCACCCAGGGGGGCCGGGGCGGCTACACCTTC
>TRBV27|-|TRBJ1-2|many
CASSPRLGYGYTF
TGTGCCAGCAGTCCCCGGCTTGGCTATGGCTACACCTTC
>TRBV12-3/TRBV12-4|TRBD2|TRBJ2-2|-
CASNPGRGDGELFF
TGTGCCAGCAACCCGGGGAGGGGAGATGGGGAGCTGTTTTTT
>TRBV7-2|-|TRBJ2-5|many
CASSTGRGQETQYF
TGTGCCAGCAGCACCGGCCGGGGGCAAGAGACCCAGTACTTC
>TRBV19|-|TRBJ2-1|few
CASRATGPSEQFF
TGTGCCAGTAGAGCCACAGGGCCGAGTGAGCAGTTCTTC
>TRBV7-2|-|TRBJ2-1|-
CASSPSMGEQFF
TGTGCCAGCAGCCCGTCTATGGGGGAGCAGTTCTTC
>TRBV20-1|-|TRBJ2-7|many
CSARPDYEQYF
TGCAGTGCTAGACCCGACTACGAGCAGTACTTC
>TRBV27|-|TRBJ2-6|-
CASTDSGANVLTF
TGTGCCAGCACCGACTCTGGGGCCAACGTCCTGACTTTC
>TRBV6-1|-|TRBJ2-7|few
CASTSEGKEQYF
TGTGCCAGCACTAGCGAGGGGAAGGAGCAGTACTTC
>TRBV7-9|TRBD1|TRBJ2-1|many
CASSLVGTGGNDEQFF
TGTGCCAGCAGCTTAGTAGGGACAGGGGGCAACGATGAGCAGTTCTTC
>TRBV5-1|-|TRBJ2-4|few
CASSSGPTSQNIQYF
TGCGCCAGCAGCTCCGGACCCACGTCCCAAAACATTCAGTACTTC
>TRBV7-3|-|TRBJ2-1|many
CASSPGRSSYNEQFF
TGTGCCAGCAGCCCGGGACGTAGCTCCTACAATGAGCAGTTCTTC
>TRBV5-8|-|TRBJ1-3|few
CASSLSPGRDTIYF
TGTGCCAGCAGCTTGAGCCCCGGTCGAGACACCATATATTTT
>TRBV6-2/TRBV6-3|TRBD2|TRBJ2-2|many
CASSQGLEGGELFF
TGTGCCAGCAGCCAGGGACTAGAAGGCGGGGAGCTGTTTTTT
>TRBV6-1|-|TRBJ2-7|many
CASYSTKAYEQYF
TGTGCCAGCTATTCAACAAAAGCCTACGAGCAGTACTTC
>TRBV12-3/TRBV12-4|TRBD2|TRBJ2-1|many
CASSFTALAGDSSYNEQFF
TGTGCCAGCAGTTTCACGGCACTAGCGGGCGATAGCTCCTACAATGAGCAGTTCTTC
>TRBV6-1|TRBD2|TRBJ2-7|many
CAIPGGLGAGRSYEQYF
TGTGCCATCCCGGGAGGCCTAGGGGCAGGGCGAAGCTACGAGCAGTACTTC
>TRBV20-1|-|TRBJ2-7|many
CSAGPRPGRGNYEQYF
TGCAGTGCTGGACCTCGACCGGGGAGGGGGAACTACGAGCAGTACTTC
>TRBV10-2|-|TRBJ1-2|many
CASSEPSYYGYTF
TGCGCCAGCAGTGAGCCCAGCTACTATGGCTACACCTTC
>TRBV9|-|TRBJ2-7|-
CASSAGPERDHEQYF
TGTGCCAGCAGCGCGGGACCCGAGAGGGACCACGAGCAGTACTTC
>TRBV7-9|TRBD2|TRBJ2-3|-
CASSPGTSISTDTQYF
TGTGCCAGCAGCCCGGGGACTAGCATAAGCACAGATACGCAGTATTTT
>TRBV11-2|-|TRBJ2-1|many
CASSSSGGWSYNEQFF
-
>TRBV3-1|-|TRBJ1-1|many
CASSHPFIRENTEAFF
TGTGCCAGCAGCCATCCGTTCATCAGGGAGAACACTGAAGCTTTCTTT
>TRBV14|-|TRBJ1-2|many
CASSQENSVGSGYTF
TGTGCCAGCAGCCAAGAAAACTCCGTAGGTAGTGGCTACACCTTC
>TRBV19|-|TRBJ1-2|-
CASSKDSPNYGYTF
TGTGCCAGTAGCAAGGACAGCCCTAACTATGGCTACACCTTC
>TRBV11-2|TRBD1|TRBJ2-2|many
CASSLVTGAFTGELFF
TGTGCCAGCAGCTTAGTGACAGGGGCTTTCACCGGGGAGCTGTTTTTT
>TRBV10-2|-|TRBJ2-7|-
CASSPGAPLGGEQYF
TGCGCCAGCAGTCCGGGAGCACCTTTGGGAGGAGAGCAGTACTTC
>TRBV3-1|TRBD2|TRBJ2-5|many
CASSQGLAEETQYF
TGTGCCAGCAGCCAAGGACTAGCGGAAGAGACCCAGTACTTC
>TRBV12-3/TRBV12-4|TRBD2|TRBJ2-1|many
CASSWRGEVGEPRINEQFF
TGTGCCAGCAGTTGGCGGGGGGAAGTAGGGGAGCCTCGGATTAATGAGCAGTTCTTC
>TRBV24-1|TRBD2|TRBJ2-1|-
CATSDSGRGLAGYNEQFF
TGTGCCACCAGTGACAGTGGCCGGGGACTAGCGGGTTACAATGAGCAGTTCTTC
>TRBV3-1|TRBD1|TRBJ1-2|few
CASSQRETQGAGGYTF
TGTGCCAGCAGCCAAAGGGAGACACAGGGGGCAGGCGGCTACACCTTC
>TRBV18|-|TRBJ1-4|-
CASSPGLPNNEKLFF
TGTGCCAGCTCCCCCGGACTTCCTAATAATGAAAAACTGTTTTTT
>TRBV10-3|-|TRBJ1-5|few
CAISESGRSQPQHF
TGTGCCATCAGTGAGTCAGGGAGGAGTCAGCCCCAGCATTTT
>TRBV7-9|-|TRBJ1-2|many
CASSFGVEVDGYTF
TGTGCCAGCAGCTTCGGGGTTGAGGTGGACGGCTACACCTTC
>TRBV9|-|TRBJ2-1|-
CASSVGGVYNEQFF
TGTGCCAGCAGCGTAGGTGGGGTTTACAATGAGCAGTTCTTC
>TRBV5-6|TRBD1|TRBJ1-5|-
CASSGQGMGNQPQHF
TGTGCCAGCAGCGGACAGGGGATGGGCAATCAGCCCCAGCATTTT
>TRBV2|TRBD1|TRBJ2-7|-
CASSAHRDREIGEQYF
TGTGCCAGCAGCGCCCACCGGGACAGGGAGATCGGCGAGCAGTACTTC
>TRBV20-1|-|TRBJ1-1|few
CSAPRGGGTEAFF
TGCAGTGCTCCCAGGGGCGGGGGCACTGAAGCTTTCTTT
>TRBV7-9|-|TRBJ2-1|many
CASSLWVGSYNEQFF
TGTGCCAGCAGCTTATGGGTCGGGTCCTACAATGAGCAGTTCTTC
>TRBV6-1|TRBD1|TRBJ1-5|few
CASRTGTGDQPQHF
TGTGCCAGCAGGACCGGGACAGGGGACCAGCCCCAGCATTTT
>TRBV19|-|TRBJ1-1|many
CASSTYSGWTEAFF
TGTGCCAGTAGTACCTACAGCGGGTGGACTGAAGCTTTCTTT
>TRBV7-9|-|TRBJ1-2|-
CASSLEAGYYGYTF
TGTGCCAGCAGCTTAGAAGCGGGTTACTATGGCTACACCTTC
>TRBV5-5|-|TRBJ2-7|few
CASSQQQTYEQYF
TGTGCCAGCAGCCAACAACAAACCTACGAGCAGTACTTC
>TRBV6-1|-|TRBJ2-5|many
CASNKRLGETQYF
TGTGCCAGCAATAAGAGGCTAGGAGAGACCCAGTACTTC
>TRBV27|-|TRBJ2-1|few
CVSSRGSYNEQFF
TGTGTCAGCAGCCGAGGCTCCTACAATGAGCAGTTCTTC
>TRBV7-8|-|TRBJ1-4|many
CASSPGPTNEKLFF
TGTGCCAGCAGCCCAGGCCCCACTAATGAAAAACTGTTTTTT
>TRBV6-1|TRBD1|TRBJ1-4|-
CASGQGREKLFF
TGTGCCAGCGGACAGGGGAGAGAAAAACTGTTTTTT
>TRBV20-1|-|TRBJ2-7|many
CSARENPARYEQYF
TGCAGTGCTAGAGAGAACCCAGCCCGATACGAGCAGTACTTC
>TRBV2|-|TRBJ1-1|many
CASSGGLGTEAFF
TGTGCCAGCAGTGGGGGGTTAGGCACTGAAGCTTTCTTT
>TRBV11-2|-|TRBJ1-2|many
CASSRLDFNGYTF
TGTGCCAGCAGCCGACTTGATTTTAATGGCTACACCTTC
>TRBV5-6|-|TRBJ1-2|few
CASSFGDGYTF
TGTGCCAGCAGCTTTGGTGATGGCTACACCTTC
>TRBV2|TRBD2|TRBJ2-1|many
CASGRGRGGYNEQFF
TGTGCCAGCGGGAGGGGGCGGGGGGGCTACAATGAGCAGTTCTTC
>TRBV27|-|TRBJ1-3|-
CASTQREIYF
TGTGCCAGCACCCAACGGGAGATATATTTT
>TRBV25-1|-|TRBJ1-6|-
CASSDAGHNSPLHF
TGTGCCAGCAGTGACGCGGGCCATAATTCACCCCTCCACTTT
>TRBV2|TRBD1|TRBJ2-7|many
CASKRTGFTYEQYF
TGTGCCAGCAAAAGGACAGGCTTTACCTACGAGCAGTACTTC
>TRBV7-9|-|TRBJ2-1|-
CASSSPILVYNEQFF
TGTGCCAGCAGCTCCCCGATACTAGTATACAATGAGCAGTTCTTC
>TRBV2|TRBD2|TRBJ2-1|-
CASSEGLAGVSEQFF
TGTGCCAGCAGTGAAGGACTAGCGGGAGTAAGTGAGCAGTTCTTC